This T cell receptor (beta chain) is drawn from a study of PD-L1 blockade in urothelial cancer. In the study overall: Males with bladder-origin urothelial cancer constituted about 85% of the 29 patients.

Clones were read by immunoSEQ multiplex PCR, and TCRdb kept only the in-frame ones, dropping some. The profile shows about 86,000 clones, more than 70% of them singletons. The time point was: pretreatment peripheral blood. Each patient gave between 1 and 8 samples, pretreatment and on-treatment. The CDR3 spans 15 residues. V lost 3 bases to trimming and J lost 7 bases, with 16 bases between them. Germline values: CDR1 MDHEN, CDR2 SYDVKM. The starting material was PBMCs, obtained around atezolizumab (anti-PD-L1) treatment. The chain carries TRBV28 and TRBJ1-5, with a possible D match to TRBD1 (6 bases). The source of this sequence is a man between 60 and 70 years old with urothelial cancer. CDR3 sequence (DNA): TGTGCCAGCAGTTTTCAGGGGCGTGCAGGCCAGCCCCAGCATTTT. Protein sequence: CASSFQGRAGQPQHF.